Listed here are 25 T cell receptor beta chains from one sample, sequenced in a study of blood T cell repertoires in COVID-19. The repertoire was sequenced with immunoSEQ multiplex PCR; TCRdb's copy has only in-frame clones and lacks some. Among over 150,000 clones, around 83% were seen once, and the ten largest hold over 10%. Source material: peripheral blood. The receptors derive from a human donor in a cohort sampled during active COVID-19.

The chain employs TRBV19 and TRBJ2-1; 7 nucleotides align to TRBD1. The germline gives CDR1 LNHDA, CDR2 SQIVND (reference sequence). The V and J ends lost 1 base and 0 bases, in that order; junction bases with no gene match: 6. The CDR3 has 17 residues. Here the CDR3 reads CASSIALDRTSYNEQFF. The CDR3 DNA reads as TGTGCCAGTAGTATAGCCCTGGACAGGACCTCCTACAATGAGCAGTTCTTC.

The V gene is TRBV5-1, the J gene TRBJ1-1; 7 bases line up with TRBD1. This CDR3 is 15 amino acids long. The germline CDR1 and CDR2 sequences are SGHRS and YFSETQ. V shed 1 base and J 0 bases; nucleotides not matched to a gene: 3. CDR3: CASSLLTGLNTEAFF. CDR3 in DNA: TGCGCCAGCAGCTTGCTGACAGGGTTGAACACTGAAGCTTTCTTT.

The V gene is TRBV19, the J gene TRBJ2-7, with 12 nucleotides matching TRBD2. From germline, CDR1 is LNHDA and CDR2 SQIVND (reference sequence). J gave up 4 bases and V 6 bases, and 10 bases lay outside the gene matches. The CDR3 runs 16 residues. The CDR3 region is CASSSVTLAGGYEQYF. For the CDR3, the DNA is TGTGCCAGTAGCTCGGTAACGCTAGCGGGAGGGTACGAGCAGTACTTC.

The V call is TRBV10-3, the J call TRBJ2-4, with D uncertain. V was trimmed by 2 bases and J by 0 bases, leaving 20 bases between them. This CDR3 is 19 amino acids long. CDR1 and CDR2 (germline): ENHRY, SYGVKD. Written as DNA, the CDR3 is TGTGCCATCAGTGAGAAAGATACGCCGGGTCATCTAGCCAAAAACATTCAGTACTTC. Translating gives CAISEKDTPGHLAKNIQYF.

The table lists this clone with a few counts. The CDR3 spells CASSQTTTREKLFF. For the CDR3, the DNA is TGCGCCAGCAGCCAAACGACGACGAGGGAAAAACTGTTTTTT. This sequence joins TRBV4-1 and TRBJ1-4, with unresolved D. Germline lookup yields CDR1 MGHRA and CDR2 YSYEKL. This CDR3 spans 14 amino acids. Trimming cost V 2 bases and J 8 bases, with 12 bases left between them.

This chain uses TRBV3-1 (or the pseudogene TRBV3-2) with TRBJ2-7, with a tentative D call TRBD2 (7 bases). Germline V gives CDR1 LGHDT, CDR2 YNNKEL (reference sequence). The CDR3 spans 16 residues. V was trimmed by 1 base and J by 2 bases, leaving 15 bases between them. The CDR3 loop reads CASSQVGGGGAYEQYF. The CDR3 region has the DNA TGTGCCAGCAGCCAAGTAGGTGGGGGGGGCGCCTACGAGCAGTACTTC.

This clone was detected only a few times. The chain is built from TRBV12-5 and TRBJ2-2, with 7 bases identical to TRBD2. V dropped 4 bases and J dropped 4; count of bases not matched to a gene: 12. The CDR3 is 17 amino acids. CDR1 and CDR2 (germline): LGHNT, FRNRAP. In DNA form, the CDR3 reads TGTGCTAGTGGTTCCCCGAGTTGGCGGGAGTCCACCGGGGAGCTGTTTTTT. Residues: CASGSPSWRESTGELFF.

The rearrangement uses TRBV6-5 and TRBJ2-2, with 11 nucleotides matching TRBD2. Trimming removed 7 bases from V and 7 bases from J; junction bases left unmatched: 8. The CDR3 length is 15 residues. The germline V gene has CDR1 MNHEY and CDR2 SVGAGI. This CDR3 reads CASIGSGRAGGELFF. CDR3 coding DNA: TGTGCCAGCATCGGTAGCGGGAGGGCTGGCGGGGAGCTGTTTTTT.

Here the CDR3 DNA reads TGCGCCAGCAGCTTGGTTGTTGGAGGTCCCGACGAGCAGTACTTC. Translation: CASSLVVGGPDEQYF. The rearrangement links TRBV5-1 to TRBJ2-7; TRBD2 is a possible D gene (5 bases). CDR3 length: 15 amino acids. The V end was cut by 0 bases, the J end by 5 bases, with 15 bases between. Germline V gene data show CDR1 as SGHRS and CDR2 as YFSETQ.

The chain recombines TRBV7-9 with TRBJ2-7; a weak D match, TRBD2 (5 bases). Germline lookup yields CDR1 SEHNR and CDR2 FQNEAQ (reference sequence). The CDR3 is 14 amino acids. V was clipped by 4 bases and J by 0 bases, with 10 bases between them. The DNA of the CDR3 is TGTGCCAGCAGCTCGGTCGGGAACTCCTACGAGCAGTACTTC. Translating gives CASSSVGNSYEQYF.

The chain carries TRBV12-3 or TRBV12-4 and TRBJ1-5; no clear D. Trimming left V 5 bases short and J 3 bases short, with 8 bases between. This CDR3 has 13 amino acids. CDR3 in DNA: TGTGCCAGCAGTCAGGATTACAATCAGCCCCAGCATTTT. It encodes CASSQDYNQPQHF.

V usage is TRBV5-4 and J usage is TRBJ2-1; 9 nucleotides align to TRBD1. Per the germline V gene, CDR1 is SGHNT and CDR2 is YYREEE (reference sequence). The V and J ends lost 5 bases and 0 bases, in that order; junction bases with no gene match: 3. CDR3 length: 15 residues. The CDR3 loop is CASRKDRGSYNEQFF. The DNA of the CDR3 is TGTGCCAGCAGAAAGGACAGGGGCTCCTACAATGAGCAGTTCTTC.

V is TRBV4-1 and J is TRBJ1-1; D gene ambiguous. Trimming stripped 5 bases from V and 0 bases from J, with 13 bases between. This CDR3 has 15 amino acids. Germline V gene lookup returns CDR1 MGHRA and CDR2 YSYEKL. The CDR3 DNA follows: TGCGCCAGCAGCAAGGCAGGCGCTCTGAACACTGAAGCTTTCTTT. Amino acid sequence: CASSKAGALNTEAFF.

This chain uses TRBV7-2 with TRBJ2-6; weak D call: TRBD1 (5 bases). The CDR3 covers 15 residues. V lost 1 base and J 4 bases, leaving 8 bases between the germline ends. Germline V CDR1 and CDR2: SGHTA, FQGNSA. CDR3 nucleotides: TGTGCCAGCAGCTTAGGGGGCGCCGGGGCCAACGTCCTGACTTTC. This encodes CASSLGGAGANVLTF.

V and J are TRBV6-6 and TRBJ1-5; 8 bases align to TRBD1. V lost 7 bases and J lost 6; bases outside the gene matches: 5. Germline CDR1 and CDR2: MNHNY and SVGAGI (reference sequence). The CDR3 consists of 13 residues. The CDR3 loop reads CASNGQGSQPQHF. The CDR3 DNA is TGTGCCAGCAACGGACAGGGTAGTCAGCCCCAGCATTTT.

V and J are TRBV5-3 and TRBJ2-7, with 10 nucleotides matching TRBD2. TRBV5-3 is an ORF; its function is uncertain. The CDR3 runs 18 residues. After removal of 0 bases from V and 6 bases from J, the junction contained 15 bases not matched to a gene. In DNA form, the CDR3 reads TGTGCCAGAAGCTTGGTACAAGCGGGAGGGAGCCCCGGCTCCGAGCAGTACTTC. Protein sequence: CARSLVQAGGSPGSEQYF.

The genes are TRBV4-1 and TRBJ2-1, with 9 bases aligning to TRBD2. This CDR3 comprises 15 residues. Germline V gives CDR1 MGHRA, CDR2 YSYEKL. With 1 base clipped from V and 5 bases from J, the junction kept 3 bases outside the gene matches. The CDR3 DNA sequence: TGCGCCAGCAGCCAAGCAGCGGGAGGCCACAATGAGCAGTTCTTC. Protein product: CASSQAAGGHNEQFF.

The chain links TRBV5-1 to TRBJ2-1, with D hard to call. The germline V and J ends were trimmed by 1 base and 0 bases, with 5 bases remaining between them. This CDR3 region has 14 residues. Germline CDR1 SGHRS, CDR2 YFSETQ. CDR3 sequence: CASSLSSSYNEQFF. The CDR3 DNA is TGCGCCAGCAGCTTGTCCAGCTCCTACAATGAGCAGTTCTTC. The variable domain in full, with the rest retrieved from reference TRBV5-1 and TRBJ2-1, is KAGVTQTPRYLIKTRGQQVTLSCSPISGHRSVSWYQQTPGQGLQFLFEYFSETQRNKGNFPGRFSGRQFSNSRSEMNVSTLELGDSALYLCASSLSSSYNEQFFGPGTRLTVL.

The V gene is TRBV28, the J gene TRBJ1-4; no clear D. From germline, CDR1 is MDHEN and CDR2 SYDVKM. The germline V and J ends were trimmed by 2 bases and 10 bases, with 17 bases remaining between them. The CDR3 runs 15 residues. The CDR3 DNA sequence: TGTGCCAGCAGTTTAGCCAACCCGAGGGCGGGAAAACTGTTTTTT. Translated, it gives CASSLANPRAGKLFF.

This clone was seen ten or more times. The chain joins TRBV7-2 to TRBJ2-3; 12 bases fit TRBD1. The germline gives CDR1 SGHTA, CDR2 FQGNSA. The ends lost 6 bases at V and 6 bases at J; junction bases unmatched: 7. This CDR3 is built from 15 residues. The CDR3 region is CASRPGQGAGDTQYF. The CDR3 DNA is TGTGCCAGCAGACCGGGACAGGGGGCGGGGGATACGCAGTATTTT.

This chain connects TRBV27 to TRBJ2-7; 10 nucleotides line up with TRBD1. There are 15 residues in the CDR3. CDR1 and CDR2 (germline): MNHEY, SMNVEV (reference sequence). V gave up 6 bases and J gave up 1 base; unmatched junction bases: 6. CDR3 residues: CASSLGQGQSYEQYF. The CDR3 coding sequence is TGTGCCAGCAGCTTGGGACAGGGGCAGTCCTACGAGCAGTACTTC.

CDR3 residues: CASSKGAQGGTDTQYF. The CDR3 DNA sequence: TGTGCCAGCAGCAAAGGGGCCCAAGGTGGCACAGATACGCAGTATTTT. J is TRBJ2-3 and V is TRBV11-3, with D perhaps matching TRBD1 (5 bases). Germline V gene sequence: CDR1 SGHNT, CDR2 YENEEA. The CDR3 is made up of 16 amino acids. The V end lost 5 bases, the J end lost 1 base, and 16 bases lay between the germline ends.

This chain connects TRBV20-1 to TRBJ2-1, with 13 bases matching TRBD2. Germline-derived CDR1 and CDR2 are DFQATT and SNEGSKA (reference sequence). The CDR3 sequence is 19 residues long. V trimming: 4 bases; J trimming: 1 base; junction bases outside the gene matches: 13. The CDR3 DNA follows: TGCAGTGCTACTGAGATAGGACTAGCGGGAGATCCGTCCTACAATGAGCAGTTCTTC. Translating it yields CSATEIGLAGDPSYNEQFF.

Here the CDR3 reads CSDSGTGSGYTF. Written as DNA, the CDR3 is TGCAGCGATAGTGGGACAGGGTCTGGCTACACCTTC. The chain carries TRBV29-1 and TRBJ1-2; 9 nucleotides align to TRBD1. Germline lookup yields CDR1 SQVTM and CDR2 ANQGSEA. After removal of 7 bases from V and 7 bases from J, the junction contained 7 bases not matched to a gene. The CDR3 consists of 12 residues.

J is TRBJ1-6 and V is TRBV27; D unclear. There are 16 residues in the CDR3. Trimming stripped 0 bases from V and 16 bases from J, with 22 bases between. Germline CDR1 is MNHEY and CDR2 is SMNVEV (reference sequence). CDR3 loop: CASSLSTVVRDGGLHF. The CDR3 DNA sequence: TGTGCCAGCAGTTTATCCACAGTGGTGCGGGATGGAGGGCTCCACTTT.